This T cell receptor beta chain was obtained from a study of T cell responses to AZD1222 COVID-19 vaccine. Trimming stripped 7 bases from V and 1 base from J, with 10 bases between. This CDR3 contains 12 residues. Germline CDR1 and CDR2: GTSNPN and SVGIG (reference sequence). The repertoire was sequenced with immunoSEQ multiplex PCR; TCRdb's copy has only in-frame clones and lacks some. The sample contains about 110,000 clones, about 82% of which appear only once. V usage is TRBV30 and J usage is TRBJ1-1; D call uncertain. This clonotype originated in an adult in good health. Source: peripheral blood, taken on day 0 of AZD1222 vaccination. The CDR3 here is CASTKENTEAFF. CDR3 in DNA: TGTGCCTCCACAAAGGAGAACACTGAAGCTTTCTTT.